Sequencing of this T cell receptor (beta chain) was carried out in a study of T cells after yellow fever vaccination (dated by TCRdb to about 2019). Study-wide context: Libraries from fractions with low cell numbers were prepared with the SMART-Seq v4 Ultra Low Input RNA kit. Blood was drawn at multiple timepoints before and after primary and secondary immunization, with bulk PBMC replicates and cell subsets isolated. The cohort comprised two healthy male donors, one aged 18 to 29 and one aged 30 to 40 years. To track T-cell clones before and after primary and booster YFV17D yellow fever vaccination, bulk TCR alpha and beta repertoires were sequenced longitudinally. Overall results and qualifications from the work: Because the study included only two donors, the extent to which the findings can be generalized is limited. A small fraction of clonotypes appeared in both the CD4 and CD8 compartments, likely as a result of convergent recombination. The secondary T-cell response was found to be weaker but faster than the primary response, with a peak reached on day 5 rather than on day 15. Most clones expanded after primary vaccination were re-detected after the booster (almost 98% of CD4 and approximately 88% of CD8), suggesting broad memory maintenance. Because abundant contaminating clonotypes from the bulk population could be contained in FACS-sorted repertoires, computational filtering was required.

This clonotype appeared many times. Its antigen is unknown. Within one base of it there is no much larger clone, and no base qualities were kept. V sheds 9 bases and J sheds 6 bases, leaving 17 bases between their ends. The CDR3, from cysteine to phenylalanine, totals 13 residues. The entry retains the CDR3 DNA only, 39 bases that are in frame from base 1. The germline V gene gives CDR1 as MGHDK and CDR2 as SYGVNS. Per the publication, the treatment or condition label means: live attenuated yellow fever vaccine strain. A standard Ficoll-Paque protocol was used to isolate PBMCs from peripheral blood. Dynabeads CD4 and CD8 positive selection kits were used to isolate the CD4 and CD8 T-cell fractions. RNA was extracted with TriZol from bulk PBMCs, CD4 and CD8 fractions, and dextramer-positive and dextramer-negative fractions. TCR cDNA was made using 5'RACE template switching, a step that added a universal primer site and unique molecular identifiers. cDNA synthesis was primed from both the TCR alpha and TCR beta constant segments. Library amplification used two PCR steps, and the second PCR step added sample barcodes and sequencing adapters. Libraries were sequenced on Illumina HiSeq 2500 (2x100 bp) or NovaSeq (2x150 bp). On the study's bioinformatics: MIGEC handled demultiplexing of reads and collapsing into UMI consensus sequences, while MiXCR performed V(D)J alignment. Using edgeR on replicate PBMC samples, clonotypes were called vaccine-responding if FDR was below 0.01 and the log2 fold change was above 5 up to day 15. Each bulk clonotype was labeled CD4 or CD8 based on which sequenced repertoire, CD4 or CD8, contained the clonotype at higher abundance. TCRdb reprocessing: public reads trimmed at Q25 with fastp, clones called with MiXCR, in-frame beta chains kept. Rows with one shared CDR3 protein collapse into an entry with the most common genes and DNA. Here the V and J calls rest on TCRdb's processing, not on the authors' analysis. This sample gives 150,000 to 200,000 distinct CDR3 sequences in total; under 7.5% of them show up just once. Under 3% of the sample is in the top ten clones.

The chain is encoded by TRBV25-1 joined to TRBJ1-1; the D gene is not confidently resolved. This TCR came from a young man who received the YFV17D yellow fever vaccine. The material was CD4+ T cells sorted from PBMCs, obtained about 5 days after the first yellow fever vaccination. DNA sequence: TGTGCCAGTAAGAACCCCGGGGAGCCTGAAGCTTTCTTT. Translation gives CASKNPGEPEAFF.